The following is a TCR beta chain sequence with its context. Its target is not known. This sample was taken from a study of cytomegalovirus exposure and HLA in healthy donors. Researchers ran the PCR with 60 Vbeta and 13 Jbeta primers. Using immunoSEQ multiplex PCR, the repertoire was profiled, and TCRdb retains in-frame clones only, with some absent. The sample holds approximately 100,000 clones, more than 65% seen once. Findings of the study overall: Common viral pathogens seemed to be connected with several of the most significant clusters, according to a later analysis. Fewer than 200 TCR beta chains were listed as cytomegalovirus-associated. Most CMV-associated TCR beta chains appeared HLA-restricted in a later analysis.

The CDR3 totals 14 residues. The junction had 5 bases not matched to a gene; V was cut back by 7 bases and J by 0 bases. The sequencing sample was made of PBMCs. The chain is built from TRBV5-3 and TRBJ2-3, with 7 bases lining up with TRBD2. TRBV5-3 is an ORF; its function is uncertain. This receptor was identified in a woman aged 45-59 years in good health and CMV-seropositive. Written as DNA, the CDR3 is TGTGCCAGATCCCTAGCGGATAGCACAGATACGCAGTATTTT. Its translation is CARSLADSTDTQYF.